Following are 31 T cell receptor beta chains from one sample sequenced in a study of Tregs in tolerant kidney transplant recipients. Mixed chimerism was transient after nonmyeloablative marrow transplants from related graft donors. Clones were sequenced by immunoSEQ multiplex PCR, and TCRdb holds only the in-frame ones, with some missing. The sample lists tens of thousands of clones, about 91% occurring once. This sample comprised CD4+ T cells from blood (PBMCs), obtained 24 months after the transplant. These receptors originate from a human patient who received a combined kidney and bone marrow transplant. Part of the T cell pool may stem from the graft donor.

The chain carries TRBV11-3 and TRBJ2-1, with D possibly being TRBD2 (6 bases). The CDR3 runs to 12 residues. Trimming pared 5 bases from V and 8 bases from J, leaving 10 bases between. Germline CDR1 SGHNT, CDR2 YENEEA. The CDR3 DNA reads TGTGCCAGCAGCCGGGGGTTCGATGAGCAGTTCTTC. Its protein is CASSRGFDEQFF.

This chain's CDR3 is CASSKEIQRQETQYF. The CDR3 nucleotides are TGTGCCAGCAGCAAAGAAATTCAGCGACAGGAGACCCAGTACTTC. V is TRBV21-1 and J is TRBJ2-5; the table names TRBD1, a call not compared with the DNA. TRBV21-1 is noted as a pseudogene. This CDR3 region has 15 residues.

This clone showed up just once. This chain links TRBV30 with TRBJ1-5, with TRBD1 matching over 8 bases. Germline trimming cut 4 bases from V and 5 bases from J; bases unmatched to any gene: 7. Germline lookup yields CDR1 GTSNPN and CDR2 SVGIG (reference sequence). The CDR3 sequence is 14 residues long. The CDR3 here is CAWKAGGAYQPQHF. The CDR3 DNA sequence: TGTGCCTGGAAAGCAGGGGGCGCGTATCAGCCCCAGCATTTT.

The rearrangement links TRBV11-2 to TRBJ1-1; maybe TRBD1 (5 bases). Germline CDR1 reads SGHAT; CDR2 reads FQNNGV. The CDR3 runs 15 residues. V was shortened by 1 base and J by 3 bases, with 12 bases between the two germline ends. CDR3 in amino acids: CASSLGGARDTEAFF. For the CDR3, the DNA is TGTGCCAGCAGCTTAGGTGGGGCTAGGGACACTGAAGCTTTCTTT.

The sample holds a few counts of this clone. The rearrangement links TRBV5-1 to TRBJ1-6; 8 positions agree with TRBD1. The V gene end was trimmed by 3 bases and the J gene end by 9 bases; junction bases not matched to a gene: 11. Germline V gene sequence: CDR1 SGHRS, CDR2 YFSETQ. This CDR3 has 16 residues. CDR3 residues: CASSSDRAGFSSPLHF. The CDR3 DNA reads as TGCGCCAGCAGCTCGGACAGGGCAGGGTTTAGTTCACCCCTCCACTTT.

Here the CDR3 reads CASSQAPRGRDEQYF. As DNA, the CDR3 is TGTGCCAGCAGCCAAGCCCCCAGGGGGCGCGACGAGCAGTACTTC. J is TRBJ2-7 and V is TRBV7-3; TRBD1 aligns across 8 bases. CDR1 is SGHTA and CDR2 is FQGTGA in the germline V gene. Trimming cost V 5 bases and J 5 bases; bases outside gene matches: 11. The length of the CDR3 is 15 residues.

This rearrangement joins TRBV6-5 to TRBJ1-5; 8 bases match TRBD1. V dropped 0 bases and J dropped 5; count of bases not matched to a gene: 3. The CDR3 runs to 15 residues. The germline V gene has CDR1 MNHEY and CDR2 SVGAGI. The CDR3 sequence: CASSYSNRGDQPQHF. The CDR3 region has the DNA TGTGCCAGCAGTTACTCGAACAGGGGGGATCAGCCCCAGCATTTT.

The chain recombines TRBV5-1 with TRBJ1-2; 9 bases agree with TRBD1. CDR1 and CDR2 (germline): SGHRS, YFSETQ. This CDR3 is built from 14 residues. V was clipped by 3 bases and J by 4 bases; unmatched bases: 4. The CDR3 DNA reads TGCGCCAGCAGCTGGGGACAGGGTCCCTATGGCTACACCTTC. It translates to CASSWGQGPYGYTF. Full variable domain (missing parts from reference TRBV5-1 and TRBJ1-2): KAGVTQTPRYLIKTRGQQVTLSCSPISGHRSVSWYQQTPGQGLQFLFEYFSETQRNKGNFPGRFSGRQFSNSRSEMNVSTLELGDSALYLCASSWGQGPYGYTFGSGTRLTVV.

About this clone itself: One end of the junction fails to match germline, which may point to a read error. In DNA, the CDR3 is TGCGCCAGCAGTCAAGATGGGACTAGCGGGAGGTGGAGCTCCTACAATGAGCAGTTCTTC. Its translation is CASSQDGTSGRWSSYNEQFF. The rearrangement links TRBV4-3 to TRBJ2-1; 15 nucleotides align to TRBD2. The V gene's germline CDR1 is LGHNA and CDR2 YSLEER. The CDR3 totals 20 residues.

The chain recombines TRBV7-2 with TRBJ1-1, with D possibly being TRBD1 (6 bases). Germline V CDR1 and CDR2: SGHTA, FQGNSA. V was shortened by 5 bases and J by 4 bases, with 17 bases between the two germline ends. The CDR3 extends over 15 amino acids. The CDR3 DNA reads TGTGCCAGCAGCCACAGTTGGGACATGACCACTGAAGCTTTCTTT. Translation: CASSHSWDMTTEAFF.

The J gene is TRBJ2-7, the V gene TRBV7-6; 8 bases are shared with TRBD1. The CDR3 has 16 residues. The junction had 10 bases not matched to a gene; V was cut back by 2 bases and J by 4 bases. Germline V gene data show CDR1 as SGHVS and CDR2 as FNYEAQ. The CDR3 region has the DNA TGTGCCAGCAGCTTAATTCCCGGGACAGGTGAATACGAGCAGTACTTC. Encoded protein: CASSLIPGTGEYEQYF.

The CDR3 region is CASSLRPLGSEAFF. CDR3 bases: TGTGCCAGCAGCTTAAGGCCTTTGGGGAGTGAAGCTTTCTTT. The chain carries TRBV7-2 and TRBJ1-1; no firm D call. The germline V and J ends were trimmed by 2 bases and 7 bases, with 14 bases remaining between them. Germline V lookup: CDR1 SGHTA, CDR2 FQGNSA. The CDR3 is 14 residues long.

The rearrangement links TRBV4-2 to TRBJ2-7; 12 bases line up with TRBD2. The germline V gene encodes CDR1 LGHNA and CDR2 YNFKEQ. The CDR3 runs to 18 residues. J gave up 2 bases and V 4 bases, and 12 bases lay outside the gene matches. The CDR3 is CASSRGLAGMRTTYEQYF. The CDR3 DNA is TGTGCCAGCAGCCGCGGACTAGCGGGGATGCGAACCACCTACGAGCAGTACTTC.

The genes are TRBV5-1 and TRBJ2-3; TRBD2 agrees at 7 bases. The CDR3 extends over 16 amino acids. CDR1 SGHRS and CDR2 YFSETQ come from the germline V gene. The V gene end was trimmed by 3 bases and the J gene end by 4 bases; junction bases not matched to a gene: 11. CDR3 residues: CASSSPASGAADTQYF. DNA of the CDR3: TGCGCCAGCAGCTCCCCAGCTAGCGGAGCCGCAGATACGCAGTATTTT.

CDR3 loop: CASSPPTYLRGQETQYF. In DNA form, the CDR3 reads TGTGCCAGCTCACCACCCACTTATCTAAGAGGGCAAGAGACCCAGTACTTC. This chain uses TRBV18 with TRBJ2-5; tentatively, D is TRBD2 (5 bases). The germline V and J ends were trimmed by 0 bases and 2 bases, with 16 bases remaining between them. This CDR3 is 17 amino acids long. The germline gives CDR1 KGHSH, CDR2 LQKENI.

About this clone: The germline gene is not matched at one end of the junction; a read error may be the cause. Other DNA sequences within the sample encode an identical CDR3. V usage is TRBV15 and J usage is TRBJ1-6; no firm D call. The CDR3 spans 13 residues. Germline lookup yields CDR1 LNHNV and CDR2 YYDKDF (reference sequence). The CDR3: CATTGQLNSPLHF. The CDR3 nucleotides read TGTGCCACCACGGGTCAACTAAATTCCCCCCTCCACTTT.

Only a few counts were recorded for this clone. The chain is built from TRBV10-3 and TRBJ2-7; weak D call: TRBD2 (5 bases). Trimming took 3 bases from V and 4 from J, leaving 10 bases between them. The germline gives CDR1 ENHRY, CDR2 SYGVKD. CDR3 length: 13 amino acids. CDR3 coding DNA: TGTGCCATCAGTGATTACGGGGTATACGAGCAGTACTTC. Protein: CAISDYGVYEQYF.

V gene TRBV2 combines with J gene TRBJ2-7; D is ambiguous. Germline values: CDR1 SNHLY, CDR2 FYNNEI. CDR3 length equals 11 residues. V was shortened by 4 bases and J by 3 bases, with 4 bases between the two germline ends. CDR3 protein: CASSVGYEQYF. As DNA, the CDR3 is TGTGCCAGCAGTGTCGGCTACGAGCAGTACTTC.

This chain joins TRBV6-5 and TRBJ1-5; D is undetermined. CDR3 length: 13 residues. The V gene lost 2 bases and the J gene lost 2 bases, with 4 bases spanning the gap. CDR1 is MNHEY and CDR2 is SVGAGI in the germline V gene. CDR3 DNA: TGTGCCAGCAGTTACGCGGGCAATCAGCCCCAGCATTTT. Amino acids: CASSYAGNQPQHF.

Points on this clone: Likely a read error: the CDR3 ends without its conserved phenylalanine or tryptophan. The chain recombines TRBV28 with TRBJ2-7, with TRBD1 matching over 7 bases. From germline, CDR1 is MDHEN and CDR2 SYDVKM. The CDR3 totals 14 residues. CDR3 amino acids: CASSPRQGSDEQYL. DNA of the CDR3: TGTGCCAGCAGTCCCCGACAGGGCTCCGACGAGCAGTACCTC.

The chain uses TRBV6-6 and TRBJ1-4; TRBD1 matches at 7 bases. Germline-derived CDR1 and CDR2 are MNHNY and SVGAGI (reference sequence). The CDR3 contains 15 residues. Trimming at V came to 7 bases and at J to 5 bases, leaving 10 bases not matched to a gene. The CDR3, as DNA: TGTGCCAGCACTCCCGCAGGGGGAGTAAATGAAAAACTGTTTTTT. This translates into CASTPAGGVNEKLFF.

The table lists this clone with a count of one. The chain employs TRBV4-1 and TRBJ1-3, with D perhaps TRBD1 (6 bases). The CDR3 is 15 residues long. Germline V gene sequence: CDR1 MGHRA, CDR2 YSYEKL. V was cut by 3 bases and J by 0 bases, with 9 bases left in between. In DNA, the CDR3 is TGCGCCAGCAGCCACCGGACAGCCTCTGGAAACACCATATATTTT. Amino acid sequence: CASSHRTASGNTIYF.

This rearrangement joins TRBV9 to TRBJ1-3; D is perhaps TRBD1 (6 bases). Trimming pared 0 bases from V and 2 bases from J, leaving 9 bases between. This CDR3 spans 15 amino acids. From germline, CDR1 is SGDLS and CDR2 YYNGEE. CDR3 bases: TGTGCCAGCAGCGTAGGATCAGGGGCTGGAAACACCATATATTTT. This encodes CASSVGSGAGNTIYF.

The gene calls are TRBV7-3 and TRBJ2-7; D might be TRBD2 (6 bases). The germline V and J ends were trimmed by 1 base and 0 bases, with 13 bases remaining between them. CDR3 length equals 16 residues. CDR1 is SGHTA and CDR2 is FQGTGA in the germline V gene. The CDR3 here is CASSLSGDGLSYEQYF. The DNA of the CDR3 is TGTGCCAGCAGCTTAAGCGGGGACGGTCTCTCCTACGAGCAGTACTTC.

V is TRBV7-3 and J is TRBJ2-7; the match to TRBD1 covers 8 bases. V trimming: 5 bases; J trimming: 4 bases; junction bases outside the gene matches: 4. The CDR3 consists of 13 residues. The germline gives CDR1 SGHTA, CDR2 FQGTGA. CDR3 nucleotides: TGTGCCAGCAGCAAGGACAGGGTGTACGAGCAGTACTTC. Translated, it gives CASSKDRVYEQYF.

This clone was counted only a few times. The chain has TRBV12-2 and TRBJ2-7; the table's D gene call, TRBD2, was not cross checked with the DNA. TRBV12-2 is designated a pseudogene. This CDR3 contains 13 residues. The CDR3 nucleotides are TGTGCAAGTCGCCTACGCCTTTCCTACGAGCAGTACTTC. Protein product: CASRLRLSYEQYF.

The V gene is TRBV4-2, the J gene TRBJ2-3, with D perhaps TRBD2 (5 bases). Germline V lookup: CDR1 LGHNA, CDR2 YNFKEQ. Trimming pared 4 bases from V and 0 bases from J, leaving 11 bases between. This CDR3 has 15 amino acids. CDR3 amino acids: CASSLPSSSTDTQYF. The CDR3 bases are TGTGCCAGCAGCCTTCCTAGCAGTAGCACAGATACGCAGTATTTT.

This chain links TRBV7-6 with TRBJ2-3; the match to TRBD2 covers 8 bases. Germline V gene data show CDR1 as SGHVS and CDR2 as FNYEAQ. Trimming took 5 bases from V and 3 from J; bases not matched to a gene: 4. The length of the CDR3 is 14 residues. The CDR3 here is CASSPGLATDTQYF. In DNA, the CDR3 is TGTGCCAGCAGCCCCGGACTAGCTACAGATACGCAGTATTTT.

The DNA of the CDR3 is TGTGCCAGCAGCTGGGGGACTAGCGGGACAATAAACACCGGGGAGCTGTTTTTT. It is translated as CASSWGTSGTINTGELFF. V usage is TRBV7-6 and J usage is TRBJ2-2, with 13 bases aligning to TRBD2. The CDR3 runs to 18 residues. Looked up from germline, CDR1 is SGHVS and CDR2 is FNYEAQ. After removal of 4 bases from V and 2 bases from J, the junction contained 7 bases not matched to a gene.

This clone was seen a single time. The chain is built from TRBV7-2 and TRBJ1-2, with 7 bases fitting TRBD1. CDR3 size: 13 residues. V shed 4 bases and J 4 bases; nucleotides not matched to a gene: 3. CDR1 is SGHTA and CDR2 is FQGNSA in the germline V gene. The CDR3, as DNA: TGTGCCAGCAGCTCAAGGGGGCTCTATGGCTACACCTTC. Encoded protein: CASSSRGLYGYTF.

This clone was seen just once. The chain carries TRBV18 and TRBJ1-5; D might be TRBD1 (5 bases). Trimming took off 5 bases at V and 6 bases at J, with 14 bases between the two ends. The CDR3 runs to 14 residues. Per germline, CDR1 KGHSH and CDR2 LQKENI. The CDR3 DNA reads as TGTGCCAGCTCAGAGCGACAGAGTCCTCAGCCCCAGCATTTT. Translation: CASSERQSPQPQHF.